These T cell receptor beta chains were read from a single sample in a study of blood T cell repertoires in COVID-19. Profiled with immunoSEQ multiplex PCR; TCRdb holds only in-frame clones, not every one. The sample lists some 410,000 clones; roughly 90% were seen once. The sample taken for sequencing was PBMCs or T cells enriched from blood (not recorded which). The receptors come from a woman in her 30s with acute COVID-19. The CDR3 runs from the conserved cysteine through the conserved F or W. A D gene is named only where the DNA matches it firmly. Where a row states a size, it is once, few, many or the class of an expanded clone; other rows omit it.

CDR3nt: TGTGCCAGCAGCCCGGACAGGGTAAGATATGGCTACACCTTC
CDR3aa: CASSPDRVRYGYTF
v_gene: TRBV11-3
j_gene: TRBJ1-2
d_gene: TRBD1
len: 14
abundance: NA

CDR3nt: TGTGCCAGCAGCTTAGCGCGGGCTAGCGGGGTGTACGAGCAGTACTTC
CDR3aa: CASSLARASGVYEQYF
v_gene: TRBV7-6
j_gene: TRBJ2-7
d_gene: TRBD2
len: 16
abundance: NA

CDR3nt: TGTGCCAGCTCGCCGACAGCGAACACCGGGGAGCTGTTTTTT
CDR3aa: CASSPTANTGELFF
v_gene: TRBV18
j_gene: TRBJ2-2
d_gene: NA
len: 14
abundance: NA

CDR3nt: TGCGCCAGCAGCCAAGCGGGGGGCCAGAGCCCAGATACGCAGTATTTT
CDR3aa: CASSQAGGQSPDTQYF
v_gene: TRBV4-3
j_gene: TRBJ2-3
d_gene: NA
len: 16
abundance: NA

CDR3nt: TGTGCCAGCAGTGCTAACCCTAGCCAGTACACAAGCACAGATACGCAGTATTTT
CDR3aa: CASSANPSQYTSTDTQYF
v_gene: TRBV2
j_gene: TRBJ2-3
d_gene: NA
len: 18
abundance: NA

CDR3nt: TGTGCCAGCAGCTTAATGCCAGGGGGCAACACTGAAGCTTTCTTT
CDR3aa: CASSLMPGGNTEAFF
v_gene: TRBV7-3
j_gene: TRBJ1-1
d_gene: TRBD1
len: 15
abundance: NA

CDR3nt: TGTGCCAGCAGCACGCGCCGAGGCGGGGCATACAATGAGCAGTTCTTC
CDR3aa: CASSTRRGGAYNEQFF
v_gene: TRBV7-2
j_gene: TRBJ2-1
d_gene: NA
len: 16
abundance: NA

CDR3nt: TGTGCCAGCAGCTTGGGGACAGGGGATGGCTACACCTTC
CDR3aa: CASSLGTGDGYTF
v_gene: TRBV5-4
j_gene: TRBJ1-2
d_gene: TRBD1
len: 13
abundance: NA

CDR3nt: TGTGCCAGCAGCGTAGCTACGCAGGGGGCTACGGGTGAAAAACTGTTTTTT
CDR3aa: CASSVATQGATGEKLFF
v_gene: TRBV9
j_gene: TRBJ1-4
d_gene: TRBD1
len: 17
abundance: NA

CDR3nt: TGTGCCAGCAGCTTAGGGCGGCGGGGGGACGATACGCAGTATTTT
CDR3aa: CASSLGRRGDDTQYF
v_gene: TRBV11-3
j_gene: TRBJ2-3
d_gene: TRBD2
len: 15
abundance: NA

CDR3nt: TGTGCCAGCAGCTCAGGGGGCAATCAGCCCCAGCATTTT
CDR3aa: CASSSGGNQPQHF
v_gene: TRBV25-1
j_gene: TRBJ1-5
d_gene: NA
len: 13
abundance: NA

CDR3nt: TGCGCCAGCAGCTTGGCCGGGACAGGGAAAAGACCTAACTATGGCTACACCTTC
CDR3aa: CASSLAGTGKRPNYGYTF
v_gene: TRBV5-1
j_gene: TRBJ1-2
d_gene: TRBD1
len: 18
abundance: few

CDR3nt: TGCGCCAGCAGTGAGTCTAATCCAGGGGGTTTTGGGACCCAGTACTTC
CDR3aa: CASSESNPGGFGTQYF
v_gene: TRBV10-2
j_gene: TRBJ2-5
d_gene: TRBD1
len: 16
abundance: NA

CDR3nt: TGTGCCAGCAGCCTGATTACCGGGACAGGGGATGGCTACACCTTC
CDR3aa: CASSLITGTGDGYTF
v_gene: TRBV25-1
j_gene: TRBJ1-2
d_gene: TRBD1
len: 15
abundance: NA

CDR3nt: TGTGCCAGCAGCGTAGCAGGGGCTAGTGGCTACACCTTC
CDR3aa: CASSVAGASGYTF
v_gene: TRBV9
j_gene: TRBJ1-2
d_gene: NA
len: 13
abundance: NA

CDR3nt: TGTGCCAGCAGCTCGACTAGCGGGGTCTACGAGCAGTACTTC
CDR3aa: CASSSTSGVYEQYF
v_gene: TRBV7-9
j_gene: TRBJ2-7
d_gene: TRBD2
len: 14
abundance: NA

CDR3nt: TGTGCCAGTAGTATAGCTGGGACTAGCGGGGTCCGTGAGCAGTTCTTC
CDR3aa: CASSIAGTSGVREQFF
v_gene: TRBV19
j_gene: TRBJ2-1
d_gene: TRBD2
len: 16
abundance: NA

CDR3nt: TGTGCCAGCAGCTTAGCCGGGACAGGGGTGTTCGAGCAGTACTTC
CDR3aa: CASSLAGTGVFEQYF
v_gene: TRBV7-9
j_gene: TRBJ2-7
d_gene: TRBD1
len: 15
abundance: NA

CDR3nt: TGTGCCAGCAGCTTGGTGCAGGGCGGTTACGAGCAGTACTTC
CDR3aa: CASSLVQGGYEQYF
v_gene: TRBV5-5
j_gene: TRBJ2-7
d_gene: NA
len: 14
abundance: NA

CDR3nt: TGTGCCAGCAGCTTCACCGGGACTAGAGCCAATGAGCAGTTCTTC
CDR3aa: CASSFTGTRANEQFF
v_gene: TRBV11-2
j_gene: TRBJ2-1
d_gene: TRBD2
len: 15
abundance: few

CDR3nt: TGTGCCAGCAGCTTAGCAGACAGGGGCTATGGCTACACCTTC
CDR3aa: CASSLADRGYGYTF
v_gene: TRBV7-2
j_gene: TRBJ1-2
d_gene: TRBD1
len: 14
abundance: NA

CDR3nt: TGTGCCAGCAGCACGACAGGGTCGACCGGGGAGCTGTTTTTT
CDR3aa: CASSTTGSTGELFF
v_gene: TRBV7-2
j_gene: TRBJ2-2
d_gene: TRBD1
len: 14
abundance: NA